The entry below describes one TCR beta chain. Its cognate antigen is unknown. Distinct nucleotide sequences in the sample also encode this CDR3. V lost 1 base, J lost 6 bases, and 13 bases lay in between. The CDR3 length is 14 residues. Germline V gene data show CDR1 as SGHTA and CDR2 as FQGNSA. This sample stems from a study of OX40 agonist ivuxolimab in advanced cancers. Overall study: Six ivuxolimab dose levels, 0.01 to 10 mg/kg, were given intravenously every 2 weeks. Dose-escalation patients were diagnosed with hepatocellular carcinoma, melanoma, renal cell cancer or head and neck cancer.

Study-level points and caveats: Clonal expansion among partial responders at 0.1-3.0 mg/kg ranked near the lowest.

Method: immunoSEQ multiplex PCR; TCRdb's copy keeps in-frame clones and lacks some. The repertoire holds tens of thousands of clones, with roughly 89% as singletons. The TCR comes from an adult with an advanced solid tumor such as melanoma, head and neck, liver or kidney cancer. The sample was CD4+ or CD8+ T cells sorted from blood, taken in a trial of the OX40 agonist ivuxolimab. The rearrangement uses TRBV7-2 and TRBJ2-7, with D possibly matching TRBD2 (6 bases). The CDR3 loop reads CASSLGQGGGEQYF. In nucleotides, the CDR3 is TGTGCCAGCAGCTTAGGGCAGGGAGGTGGCGAGCAGTACTTC.